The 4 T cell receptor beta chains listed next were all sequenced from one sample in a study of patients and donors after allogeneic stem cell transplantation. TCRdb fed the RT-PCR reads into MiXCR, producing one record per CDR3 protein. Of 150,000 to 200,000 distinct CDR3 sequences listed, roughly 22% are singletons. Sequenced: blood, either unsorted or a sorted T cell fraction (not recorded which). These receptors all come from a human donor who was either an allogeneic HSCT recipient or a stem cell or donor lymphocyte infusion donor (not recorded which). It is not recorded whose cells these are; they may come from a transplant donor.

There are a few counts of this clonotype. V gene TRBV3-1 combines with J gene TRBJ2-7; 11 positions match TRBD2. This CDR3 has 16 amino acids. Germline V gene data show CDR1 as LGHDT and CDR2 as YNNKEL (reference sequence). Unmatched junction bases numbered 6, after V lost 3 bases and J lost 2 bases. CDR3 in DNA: TGTGCCAGCAGCCACGCATTAGCGGGAGGGACCTACGAGCAGTACTTC. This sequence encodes CASSHALAGGTYEQYF.

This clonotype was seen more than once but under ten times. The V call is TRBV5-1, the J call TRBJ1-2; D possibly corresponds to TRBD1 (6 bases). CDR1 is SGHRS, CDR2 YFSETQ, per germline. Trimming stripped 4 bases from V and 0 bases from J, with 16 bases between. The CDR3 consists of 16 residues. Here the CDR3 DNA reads TGCGCCAGCAGCACAGGGAGAGTCAAATCTAACTATGGCTACACCTTC. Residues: CASSTGRVKSNYGYTF.

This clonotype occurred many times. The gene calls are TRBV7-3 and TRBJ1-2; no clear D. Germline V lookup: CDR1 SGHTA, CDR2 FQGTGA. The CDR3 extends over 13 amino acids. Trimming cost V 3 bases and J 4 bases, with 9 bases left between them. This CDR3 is CASSFGLLYGYTF. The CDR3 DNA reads TGTGCCAGCAGCTTCGGCCTGCTCTATGGCTACACCTTC.

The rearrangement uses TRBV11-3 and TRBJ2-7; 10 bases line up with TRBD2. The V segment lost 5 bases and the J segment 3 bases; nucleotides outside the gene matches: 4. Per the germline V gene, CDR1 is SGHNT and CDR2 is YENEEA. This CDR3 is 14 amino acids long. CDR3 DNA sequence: TGTGCCAGCAGCCTAGCGGGGGCCGTCTACGAGCAGTACTTC. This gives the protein CASSLAGAVYEQYF.